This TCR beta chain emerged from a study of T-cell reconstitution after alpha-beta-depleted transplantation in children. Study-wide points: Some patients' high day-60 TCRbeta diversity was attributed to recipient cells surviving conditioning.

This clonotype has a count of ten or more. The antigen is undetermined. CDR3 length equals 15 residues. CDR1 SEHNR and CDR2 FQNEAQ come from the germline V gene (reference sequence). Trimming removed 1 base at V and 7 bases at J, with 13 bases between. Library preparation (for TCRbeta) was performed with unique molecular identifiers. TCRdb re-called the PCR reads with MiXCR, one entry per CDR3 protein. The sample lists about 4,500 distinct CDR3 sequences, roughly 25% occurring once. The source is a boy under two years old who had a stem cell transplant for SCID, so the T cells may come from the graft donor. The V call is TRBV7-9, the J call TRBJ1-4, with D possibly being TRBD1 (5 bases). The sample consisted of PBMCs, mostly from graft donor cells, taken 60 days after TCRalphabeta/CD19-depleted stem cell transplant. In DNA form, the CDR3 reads TGTGCCAGCAGCTTAGGACAGCCGTCGGGTGAAAAACTGTTTTTT. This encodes CASSLGQPSGEKLFF.